This T cell receptor (beta chain) was identified in a study of CD8 T cells in Susac syndrome. Random hexamers primed reverse transcription of about 0.5 to 1 ug RNA. Amplification of TCR beta CDR3 used immunoSEQ multiplex PCR across 54 Vbeta and 13 Jbeta. TCRdb independently ran MiXCR on the immunoSEQ multiplex PCR reads; one entry per CDR3 protein. The sample lists approximately 80,000 distinct CDR3 sequences, 75% to 95% occurring once. This clonotype was sampled from a human donor with multiple sclerosis. Sample: CD8+ T cells from PBMCs.

Here the CDR3 reads CASAMNRVETQYF. CDR3 in DNA: TGTGCCAGCGCCATGAACCGGGTAGAGACCCAGTACTTC. The V gene is TRBV7-6, the J gene TRBJ2-5; D is ambiguous. This CDR3 contains 13 residues. Looked up from germline, CDR1 is SGHVS and CDR2 is FNYEAQ. The V and J ends lost 8 bases and 4 bases respectively, with 14 bases between them.